This note documents a single TCR beta chain sequence. Antigen unknown. This sample is part of a study of cytomegalovirus exposure and HLA in healthy donors. Germline-derived CDR1 and CDR2 are MNHEY and SVGAGI. The CDR3 covers 15 residues. Trimming cost V 1 base and J 1 base, with 9 bases left between them. The PCR ran on 60 Vbeta and 13 Jbeta primers. Using immunoSEQ multiplex PCR, the repertoire was profiled, and TCRdb retains in-frame clones only, with some absent. The data hold about 200,000 clones, with more than 75% observed a single time. Study-wide findings and caveats: It emerged from a later analysis that several of the most significant clusters appeared to be linked to common viral pathogens. Only CMV serostatus was available as immune exposure information.

The sequencing sample was made of PBMCs. This rearrangement joins TRBV6-5 to TRBJ2-3, with D tentatively TRBD2 (5 bases). The sequence derives from a middle-aged man in good health and CMV-seropositive. DNA for the CDR3: TGTGCCAGCAGTTACTTCCGGGAAGGCACAGATACGCAGTATTTT. It translates to CASSYFREGTDTQYF.